This T cell receptor (beta chain) was recorded in a study of T-cell memory formation after mild COVID-19 (dated by TCRdb to 2020 to 2022). Describing the broader study: Most TCR sequence clusters were specific to one of the two donors. In two donors, T-cell clones that expanded and contracted after mild COVID-19 were followed by sequencing TCRalpha and TCRbeta repertoires longitudinally. Two young, previously healthy adult volunteers, one female and one male, were included in the cohort. The full study reports these points: Whether the second-wave clones peaking on day 37 were SARS-CoV-2 specific was not confirmed. The study included only a couple of mild cases, and larger cohorts that include severe cases with pre-infection samples were judged to be necessary. From day 15 to 85, contracting clones showed balanced CD4/CD8 phenotypes, whereas a second wave of clones that expanded from day 15 to 37 leaned towards CD4+. Contracting CD4+ clones turned up mainly in the CM and EM memory subsets, whereas EMRA was where CD8+ clones were enriched. The detection of some responding clones in pre-infection memory suggests that pre-existing cross-reactive memory T cells joined the SARS-CoV-2 response.

Cut back by 1 base and 1 base, the V and J ends lie 12 bases apart. The germline V gene specifies SGHRS as CDR1 and YFSETQ as CDR2. The CDR3 starts with the cysteine, ends with the phenylalanine, and has 16 residues. The CDR3 DNA has 48 bases and is translated from base 1. Instrument on record: Illumina NovaSeq 6000. cDNA libraries for TCRalpha and TCRbeta were prepared by 5'RACE using constant-segment primers, with sample barcodes and unique molecular identifiers added. Trizol reagent was used to extract RNA from every sample. Library amplification was performed in two PCR steps, and a second sample barcode and Illumina TruSeq adapters were introduced in the second step. Sequencing of libraries was performed on an Illumina NovaSeq with 2 x 150 bp paired-end reads. The original methods were these. Reads were demultiplexed and collapsed into UMI-guided consensus sequences with migec v1.2.7. Using mixcr v2.1.11, UMI consensuses were aligned to TRA and TRB V and J templates and then assembled into clonotypes. Clonotypes were classified as expanded or contracted when called significant by both edgeR and NoisET, with noise models trained on biological replicates. For edgeR calls, a false discovery rate-adjusted p below 0.01 and a log2 fold-change threshold of 1 were applied. As an exploratory analysis of dynamics, PCA with hierarchical clustering was applied to max-normalized trajectories of the 1000 most abundant clonotypes. Each responding clone was given a CD4 or CD8 phenotype based on the CD4+ and CD8+ repertoires, which had been sequenced separately. TCRdb reanalyzed the raw reads on its own, using fastp at Q25 for trimming and MiXCR for clone calling, and kept in-frame beta chains. Each record represents a unique CDR3 protein, reported with the most common genes and DNA among its rows. These V and J calls originate from TCRdb's pipeline instead of the authors' own analysis. The sample table lists a few hundred thousand distinct CDR3 sequences, about 23% of them with a count of one. The top ten clones comprise around 13% of the sample.

About this clonotype: The antigen this receptor binds is unknown. No quality values exist for individual bases; no much larger clone is one base distant.

Ficoll-Paque density gradient centrifugation was the method used to isolate PBMCs. The chain uses TRBV5-1 and TRBJ2-1; the D gene is perhaps TRBD2, on 6 matching bases. The specimen sequenced was PBMCs or a T cell subset sorted from them (not recorded which). This clonotype originated in an adult woman who had mild COVID-19 (a few samples of this study predate the infection). The sample titles of this study are shuffled in the database, so cell type and time point are left out; the donor was told from shared clones. The CDR3 protein: CASSLNGGISYNEQFF. Here is the DNA: TGCGCCAGCAGCTTGAATGGGGGGATTTCCTACAATGAGCAGTTCTTC.